Included here is one T cell receptor (beta chain) sequence, with context. This entry is derived from a study of tumour-infiltrating T cells in Burkitt lymphoma. TCRdb's table, derived via immunoSEQ multiplex PCR, lists solely in-frame clones and lacks some. Here the sample spans roughly 800 clones, 72% being singletons. V lost 2 bases to trimming and J lost 1 base, with 11 bases between them. The germline V gene has CDR1 SGHRS and CDR2 YFSETQ. The CDR3 is 15 residues long. The TCR sequence derives from a human donor with Burkitt lymphoma. J is TRBJ2-3 and V is TRBV5-1; no reliable D call. The sample comprised tumor tissue. The DNA of the CDR3 is TGCGCCAGCAGCTTTAACACGGTGGGCACAGATACGCAGTATTTT. This encodes CASSFNTVGTDTQYF.